This T cell receptor beta chain was obtained from a study of Ad26.COV2.S vaccination and SARS-CoV-2 variants. Study-level points and caveats: An underestimation of total T cell responses may have resulted from the TCR breadth and depth analyses. The placebo group had lower spike-specific TCR breadth than the vaccine recipients did.

The data were produced by immunoSEQ multiplex PCR, yet TCRdb's version contains in-frame clones alone and is incomplete. The sample records tens of thousands of clones, approximately 81% being singletons. Of note for this clone: Its antigen is still unknown.

Material: peripheral blood, obtained after recovery from COVID-19. This receptor was identified in a human donor who had recovered from COVID-19.

CDR3 residues: CASSSLKGTEAFF. CDR3 DNA sequence: TGTGCCAGCAGCTCCCTAAAGGGCACTGAAGCTTTCTTT. This chain joins TRBV11-3 and TRBJ1-1; the D is unclear. CDR1 and CDR2 (germline): SGHNT, YENEEA. The CDR3 extends over 13 amino acids. Trimming shortened V by 4 bases and J by 4 bases, and 10 bases separated the two germline ends.